One T cell receptor beta chain is described in this entry. Original analysis: Counts of nucleated cells, estimated from reference gene primer amplification, were obtained. Profiling relied on immunoSEQ multiplex PCR, and the TCRdb table lists in-frame clones only, not all of them. V and J calls and clone size are given by that table; D and trimming were obtained from the DNA. Among around 130,000 clones listed, roughly 90% were seen once. The CDR3 runs to 15 residues. J was trimmed by 2 bases and V by 6 bases; bases with no gene match: 9. Germline-derived CDR1 and CDR2 are MNHEY and SVGAGI. This sample was included in a study of blood T cell repertoires in COVID-19.

The V call is TRBV6-5, the J call TRBJ2-5; 7 positions match TRBD1. Material: peripheral blood. This TCR was recovered from a man between 65 and 79 years old with active COVID-19. CDR3 loop: CASSRRQGGQETQYF. CDR3 coding DNA: TGTGCCAGCAGCAGGAGACAGGGCGGTCAAGAGACCCAGTACTTC.